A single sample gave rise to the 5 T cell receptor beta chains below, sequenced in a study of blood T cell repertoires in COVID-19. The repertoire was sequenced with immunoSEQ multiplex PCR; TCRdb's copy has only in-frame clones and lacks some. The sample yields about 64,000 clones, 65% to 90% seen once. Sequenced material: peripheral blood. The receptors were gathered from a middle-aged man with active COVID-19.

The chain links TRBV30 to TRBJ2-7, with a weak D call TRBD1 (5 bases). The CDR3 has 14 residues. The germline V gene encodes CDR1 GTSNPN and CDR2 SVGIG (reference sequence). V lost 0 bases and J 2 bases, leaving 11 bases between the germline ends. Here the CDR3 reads CAWSVDSITYEQYF. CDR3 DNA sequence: TGTGCCTGGAGTGTAGACAGTATTACCTACGAGCAGTACTTC.

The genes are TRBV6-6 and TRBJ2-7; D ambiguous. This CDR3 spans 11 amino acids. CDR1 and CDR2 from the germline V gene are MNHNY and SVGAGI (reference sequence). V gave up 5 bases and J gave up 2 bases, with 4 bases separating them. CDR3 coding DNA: TGTGCCAGCAGTCATACCTACGAGCAGTACTTC. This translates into CASSHTYEQYF.

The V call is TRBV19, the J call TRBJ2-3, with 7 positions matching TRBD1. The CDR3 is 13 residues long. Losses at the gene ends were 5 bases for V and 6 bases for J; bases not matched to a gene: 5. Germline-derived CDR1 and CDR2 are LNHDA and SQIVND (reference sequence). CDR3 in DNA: TGTGCCAGTAGTGTCGACAGGGATGATACGCAGTATTTT. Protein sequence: CASSVDRDDTQYF.

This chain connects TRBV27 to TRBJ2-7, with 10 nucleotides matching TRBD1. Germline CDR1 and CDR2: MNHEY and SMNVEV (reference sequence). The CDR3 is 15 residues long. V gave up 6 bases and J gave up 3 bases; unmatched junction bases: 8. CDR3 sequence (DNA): TGTGCCAGCAGGATATCCGGGACAGGGGTCTACGAGCAGTACTTC. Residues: CASRISGTGVYEQYF.

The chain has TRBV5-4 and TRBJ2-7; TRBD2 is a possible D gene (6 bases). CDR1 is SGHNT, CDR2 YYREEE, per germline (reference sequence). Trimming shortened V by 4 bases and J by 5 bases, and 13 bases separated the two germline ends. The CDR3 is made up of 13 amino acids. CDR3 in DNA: TGTGCCAGCAGCGGCGGGGAGCCCGACGAGCAGTACTTC. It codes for CASSGGEPDEQYF. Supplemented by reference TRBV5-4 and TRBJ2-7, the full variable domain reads ETGVTQSPTHLIKTRGQQVTLRCSSQSGHNTVSWYQQALGQGPQFIFQYYREEENGRGNFPPRFSGLQFPNYSSELNVNALELDDSALYLCASSGGEPDEQYFGPGTRLTVT.